This T cell receptor (beta chain) was captured by sequencing in a study of blood T cell repertoires in COVID-19. For the study at large: The United States, Italy and Spain provided the acute and convalescent COVID-19 samples.

The CDR3 is 12 residues long. Per germline, CDR1 LNHNV and CDR2 YYDKDF (reference sequence). The V and J ends lost 5 bases and 0 bases respectively, with 2 bases between them. Some clones are missing from TCRdb's copy, which holds only in-frame ones; the method was immunoSEQ multiplex PCR. Altogether roughly 200,000 clones are present, about 87% being singletons, with the ten largest covering about 2.9%. The sequence derives from a man between 60 and 70 years old with acute or convalescent COVID-19. Specimen: peripheral blood. This chain joins TRBV15 and TRBJ2-1, with D unresolved. The CDR3 DNA is TGTGCCACCAGCCTCTCCTACAATGAGCAGTTCTTC. Amino acids: CATSLSYNEQFF.